This TCR beta chain was profiled in a study of cytomegalovirus exposure and HLA in healthy donors. This clone has more than one count but fewer than ten. Its target is unknown. This CDR3 is built from 15 residues. Trimming pared 5 bases from V and 0 bases from J, leaving 14 bases between. Germline CDR1 and CDR2: PRHDT and FYEKMQ (reference sequence). The donors (healthy individuals) were bone marrow donors. The study ran its PCR with 60 Vbeta and 13 Jbeta primers. The method was immunoSEQ multiplex PCR; TCRdb's version includes in-frame clones alone and lacks a portion of them. The sample has 100,000 to 150,000 clones; 15% to 20% are singletons. Study findings and constraints: Owing to their indistinguishability, certain V segments, notably TRBV6-2 and TRBV6-3, were excluded. It was reported that the classifier diagnosed cytomegalovirus status with high specificity and sensitivity in both the original and validation cohorts. A later analysis found common viral pathogens apparently linked to several of the most significant clusters.

The sample was PBMCs. This chain joins TRBV13 and TRBJ2-7, with D maybe TRBD1 (5 bases). The receptor was isolated from a female donor in good health and CMV-seropositive. In DNA form, the CDR3 reads TGTGCCAGCAGCAATTCGACAGCACGCTCCTACGAGCAGTACTTC. Translated, it gives CASSNSTARSYEQYF.